Shown below are 18 T cell receptor beta chains from a single sample sequenced in a study of shared clonotypes between healthy human individuals (dated by TCRdb to about 2020). Library preparation used the immunoSEQ multiplex PCR assay. TCRdb took this table from immuneACCESS and kept in-frame rearrangements with V and J called. Such tables lack part of the clones; where checked against another copy, unresolved V genes explain under half of the gap, and the rest is unexplained. The sample table lists about 2.2 million clones, roughly 93% of them with a count of one. The ten largest clones capture less than 2% of the sample. CD8 naive samples consisted of CD45RO-negative cells that were positively selected for CCR7, yielding a CD45RA+CCR7+ population without TemRA cells. The material sequenced was naive CD8+ T cells from PBMCs. The label giving this sample's cell subset or site can be read as: CD45RA+CCR7+. The receptors originated from a man between 18 and 29 years old in good health. Some clones in this sample may be carry-over from other donors' samples.

This chain connects TRBV5-1 to TRBJ2-1, with unresolved D. This CDR3 is 14 amino acids long. Germline values: CDR1 SGHRS, CDR2 YFSETQ. Trimming left V 0 bases short and J 3 bases short, with 7 bases between. The CDR3: CASSLGPLYNEQFF. CDR3 nucleotides: TGCGCCAGCAGCTTGGGGCCCCTCTACAATGAGCAGTTCTTC.

This chain joins TRBV28 and TRBJ2-1; no clear D gene. The germline CDR1 and CDR2 sequences are MDHEN and SYDVKM. The CDR3 contains 13 residues. The V and J ends lost 1 base and 8 bases respectively, with 9 bases between them. CDR3 in amino acids: CASSLSDAYEQFF. DNA for the CDR3: TGTGCCAGCAGTTTATCCGACGCGTATGAGCAGTTCTTC.

This clone has just one count. V is TRBV7-9 and J is TRBJ2-7; 7 positions agree with TRBD2. The ends lost 5 bases at V and 0 bases at J; junction bases unmatched: 7. Germline V CDR1 and CDR2: SEHNR, FQNEAQ (reference sequence). CDR3 length: 15 residues. CDR3 nucleotide sequence: TGTGCCAGCAGCCCCCCGGGGGGACTCTCCTACGAGCAGTACTTC. This codes for CASSPPGGLSYEQYF.

This chain links TRBV7-8 with TRBJ1-2; 7 bases align to TRBD1. CDR1 is SGHVS, CDR2 FQNEAQ, per germline. V lost 5 bases, J lost 2 bases, and 8 bases stayed unmatched. The CDR3 contains 15 residues. DNA for the CDR3: TGTGCCAGCAGCCCAGAGACAGGGTTAAACTATGGCTACACCTTC. This codes for CASSPETGLNYGYTF.

The chain recombines TRBV4-3 with TRBJ2-7, with D unclear. The CDR3 is 15 amino acids. The germline V and J ends were trimmed by 0 bases and 1 base, with 10 bases remaining between them. The germline V gene has CDR1 LGHNA and CDR2 YSLEER. CDR3 nucleotide sequence: TGCGCCAGCAGCCAAGACGGGTCCGAATCCTACGAGCAGTACTTC. It translates to CASSQDGSESYEQYF.

The rearrangement uses TRBV4-1 and TRBJ2-7; 10 nucleotides line up with TRBD1. Germline assignment: CDR1 MGHRA and CDR2 YSYEKL. CDR3 length: 15 residues. Losses at the gene ends were 1 base for V and 6 bases for J; bases not matched to a gene: 6. In DNA, the CDR3 is TGCGCCAGCAGCCAAGTCGGAGGACAGGGGGGCGAGCAGTACTTC. Translating gives CASSQVGGQGGEQYF.

The chain uses TRBV19 and TRBJ1-5; 12 bases align to TRBD1. Trimming at V came to 5 bases and at J to 5 bases, leaving 10 bases not matched to a gene. The CDR3 runs 17 residues. Looked up from germline, CDR1 is LNHDA and CDR2 is SQIVND (reference sequence). The CDR3 nucleotides read TGTGCCAGTAGTTTCCGGGACAGGGGGCGCGGATATCAGCCCCAGCATTTT. Amino acid sequence: CASSFRDRGRGYQPQHF. Together with reference TRBV19 and TRBJ1-5, the CDR3 gives the full variable domain: DGGITQSPKYLFRKEGQNVTLSCEQNLNHDAMYWYRQDPGQGLRLIYYSQIVNDFQKGDIAEGYSVSREKKESFPLTVTSAQKNPTAFYLCASSFRDRGRGYQPQHFGDGTRLSIL.

This chain links TRBV9 with TRBJ2-1, with D tentatively TRBD2 (5 bases). Germline CDR1 and CDR2: SGDLS and YYNGEE. Trimming took 6 bases from V and 4 from J, leaving 11 bases between them. The CDR3 runs to 13 residues. The CDR3, as DNA: TGTGCCAGCAAAGCGGACGATTACAATGAGCAGTTCTTC. It codes for CASKADDYNEQFF.

The chain combines TRBV14 with TRBJ2-1, with 12 bases fitting TRBD2. This CDR3 is 16 amino acids long. V dropped 2 bases and J dropped 7; count of bases not matched to a gene: 6. In germline, CDR1 is SGHDN, CDR2 FVKESK. The CDR3 DNA sequence: TGTGCCAGCAGCCAAAGAGGACTAGCGGGATTGAATGAGCAGTTCTTC. The encoded protein is CASSQRGLAGLNEQFF.

V gene TRBV14 combines with J gene TRBJ2-5, with D perhaps TRBD2 (5 bases). Germline V gene lookup returns CDR1 SGHDN and CDR2 FVKESK. Between the trimmed V and J ends, which lost 4 bases and 2 bases, there was a span of 14 bases. There are 15 residues in the CDR3. CDR3 in DNA: TGTGCCAGCAGCCCAGGCCGGGGAAGACAAGAGACCCAGTACTTC. This codes for CASSPGRGRQETQYF.

The chain uses TRBV7-6 and TRBJ2-7; D assignment may be TRBD1 or TRBD2 (5 bases each). The CDR3 is 14 amino acids. Germline V gene sequence: CDR1 SGHVS, CDR2 FNYEAQ. Trimming pared 0 bases from V and 2 bases from J, leaving 8 bases between. The CDR3 is CASSLAGTAYEQYF. CDR3 DNA sequence: TGTGCCAGCAGCTTAGCCGGGACCGCCTACGAGCAGTACTTC.

As to this clone: Other DNA sequences in this specimen translate into the identical CDR3. The rearrangement joins TRBV10-1 to TRBJ2-7; 7 bases match TRBD1. The CDR3 is made up of 13 amino acids. The V gene's germline CDR1 is WNHNN and CDR2 SYGVQD (reference sequence). After removal of 2 bases from V and 2 bases from J, the junction contained 0 bases not matched to a gene. Here the CDR3 reads CASSEGTAYEQYF. Written as DNA, the CDR3 is TGCGCCAGCAGTGAGGGGACAGCCTACGAGCAGTACTTC.

The chain employs TRBV4-1 and TRBJ2-5; D is perhaps TRBD2 (6 bases). The CDR3 sequence is 17 residues long. Germline CDR1 and CDR2: MGHRA and YSYEKL. Trimming left V 1 base short and J 1 base short, with 16 bases between. CDR3: CASSQGRAGVLQETQYF. Here the CDR3 DNA reads TGCGCCAGCAGCCAAGGTCGAGCGGGTGTCCTCCAAGAGACCCAGTACTTC.

The rearrangement uses TRBV15 and TRBJ1-1, with 7 bases matching TRBD1. The CDR3 loop spans 14 amino acids. Germline assignment: CDR1 LNHNV and CDR2 YYDKDF (reference sequence). V was pared by 3 bases and J by 11 bases, with 12 bases of the junction left unmatched. The CDR3: CATSSFRTGESAFF. The CDR3 nucleotides read TGTGCCACCAGCAGTTTCCGGACAGGAGAAAGCGCTTTCTTT.

The J gene is TRBJ2-7, the V gene TRBV27; D not resolved. The ends were cut back, 4 bases at V and 2 bases at J, with 12 bases in the middle. Germline CDR1 and CDR2: MNHEY and SMNVEV (reference sequence). The CDR3 has 14 amino acids. Here the CDR3 DNA reads TGTGCCAGCAGTTCCATCCCTTCCCCCTACGAGCAGTACTTC. The encoded protein is CASSSIPSPYEQYF.

The chain recombines TRBV6-5 with TRBJ2-1; D remains ambiguous. The CDR3 is 11 residues long. Germline V gives CDR1 MNHEY, CDR2 SVGAGI. V lost 1 base and J lost 10, with 5 bases in between. CDR3 protein: CASSYLAEQFF. CDR3 in DNA: TGTGCCAGCAGTTACTTAGCCGAGCAGTTCTTC.

The chain's CDR3 is CASSQDRLQGLLAYEQYF. CDR3 DNA sequence: TGCGCCAGCAGCCAAGATCGCCTACAGGGTCTTCTCGCCTACGAGCAGTACTTC. The J gene is TRBJ2-7, the V gene TRBV4-3; D might be TRBD1 (6 bases). The CDR3 has 18 amino acids. V lost 0 bases and J 2 bases, leaving 20 bases between the germline ends. CDR1 and CDR2 (germline): LGHNA, YSLEER.

The rearrangement joins TRBV9 to TRBJ2-7; no reliable D call. Trimming shortened V by 0 bases and J by 5 bases, and 15 bases separated the two germline ends. Germline assignment: CDR1 SGDLS and CDR2 YYNGEE. The CDR3 totals 15 residues. CDR3 residues: CASSVEPGSFHEQYF. DNA of the CDR3: TGTGCCAGCAGCGTAGAACCAGGTTCATTCCACGAGCAGTACTTC.